These 8 T cell receptor beta chains came from one sample sequenced in a study of OX40 agonist ivuxolimab in advanced cancers. Library construction relied on the immunoSEQ multiplex PCR assay. TCRdb re-hosts the immuneACCESS table, in-frame sequences only. Its copies lack some clones; in the studies checked, an unresolved V gene accounts for under half of them, and the cause for the rest is not known. The sample includes 70,000 to 100,000 clones, with 80% to 90% observed a single time. 1.1% of the sample is held by the ten biggest clonotypes. The sequencing here drew on CD4+ or CD8+ T cells sorted from blood, taken in a trial of the OX40 agonist ivuxolimab. The receptor set was obtained from an adult with an advanced solid tumor such as melanoma, head and neck, liver or kidney cancer.

CDR3 sequence reads: CASSLMTVPDTQYF. The CDR3 region has the DNA TGTGCCAGCAGCTTGATGACTGTCCCAGATACGCAGTATTTT. V gene TRBV7-2 combines with J gene TRBJ2-3, with D uncertain. The V and J ends lost 3 bases and 4 bases respectively, with 11 bases between them. The CDR3 is made up of 14 amino acids. Germline V lookup: CDR1 SGHTA, CDR2 FQGNSA.

This chain links TRBV7-2 with TRBJ1-1; perhaps TRBD1 as D (6 bases). The V end lost 6 bases, the J end lost 11 bases, and 22 bases lay between the germline ends. The germline CDR1 and CDR2 sequences are SGHTA and FQGNSA. The CDR3 has 14 residues. The CDR3 is CASRQTSGAREAFF. In DNA form, the CDR3 reads TGTGCCAGCAGACAAACCTCAGGGGCTCGAGAGGCTTTCTTT.

The chain carries TRBV7-2 and TRBJ2-7; a possible D gene is TRBD2 (5 bases). V lost 0 bases, J lost 3 bases, and 15 bases lay in between. This CDR3 comprises 16 residues. Germline loops: CDR1 SGHTA, CDR2 FQGNSA. The CDR3 sequence: CASSLASTEEGYEQYF. DNA of the CDR3: TGTGCCAGCAGCTTAGCCTCGACCGAAGAGGGCTACGAGCAGTACTTC.

This clone came up once. The chain employs TRBV7-2 and TRBJ2-5, with 10 bases aligning to TRBD2. The V gene's germline CDR1 is SGHTA and CDR2 FQGNSA. V shed 10 bases, J shed 10 bases, and the junction held 15 bases outside the gene matches. The CDR3 loop spans 14 amino acids. CDR3 loop: CATQRGGTLRDQYF. The CDR3 nucleotides are TGTGCCACCCAGCGGGGGGGAACTCTAAGGGACCAGTACTTC. Drawing the rest from reference TRBV7-2 and TRBJ2-5, the complete variable domain is GAGVSQSPSNKVTEKGKDVELRCDPISGHTALYWYRQSLGQGLEFLIYFQGNSAPDKSGLPSDRFSAERTGGSVSTLTIQRTQQEDSAVYLCATQRGGTLRDQYFGPGTRLLVL.

The CDR3 here is CASSTRGTPLEQYF. The CDR3, as DNA: TGTGCCAGTAGTACAAGAGGGACACCCCTAGAGCAGTACTTC. The chain employs TRBV19 and TRBJ2-7; a weak D match, TRBD1 (6 bases). V shed 4 bases and J shed 7 bases, with 17 bases lying between them. CDR1 is LNHDA, CDR2 SQIVND, per germline (reference sequence). The CDR3 extends over 14 amino acids. The whole variable domain, remainder taken from reference TRBV19 and TRBJ2-7, is DGGITQSPKYLFRKEGQNVTLSCEQNLNHDAMYWYRQDPGQGLRLIYYSQIVNDFQKGDIAEGYSVSREKKESFPLTVTSAQKNPTAFYLCASSTRGTPLEQYFGPGTRLTVT.

This chain uses TRBV12-5 with TRBJ2-1; no firm D call. The germline gives CDR1 LGHNT, CDR2 FRNRAP. V gave up 6 bases and J gave up 8 bases, with 11 bases separating them. The CDR3 spans 12 residues. The CDR3: CASGPRLDEQFF. The CDR3 DNA sequence: TGTGCTAGTGGCCCTAGGCTTGATGAGCAGTTCTTC.

The chain combines TRBV5-7 with TRBJ1-6; D unclear. TRBV5-7 is an open reading frame, and its role is uncertain. The CDR3 extends over 16 amino acids. The V gene lost 0 bases and the J gene lost 5 bases, with 12 bases spanning the gap. CDR3 bases: TGTGCCAGCAGCTTGGACGTCCGTCGGGATAATTCACCCCTCCACTTT. Translated, it gives CASSLDVRRDNSPLHF.

Note on this clone: Possible read error: a much larger clone is one base away. This chain links TRBV2 with TRBJ1-6; D remains unclear. Germline V gene data show CDR1 as SNHLY and CDR2 as FYNNEI. This CDR3 is 16 amino acids long. V was trimmed by 7 bases and J by 7 bases, leaving 20 bases between them. The CDR3 spells CASKGGTSTRNSPLHF. DNA for the CDR3: TGTGCCAGCAAAGGAGGAACATCTACGAGGAATTCACCCCTCCACTTT.